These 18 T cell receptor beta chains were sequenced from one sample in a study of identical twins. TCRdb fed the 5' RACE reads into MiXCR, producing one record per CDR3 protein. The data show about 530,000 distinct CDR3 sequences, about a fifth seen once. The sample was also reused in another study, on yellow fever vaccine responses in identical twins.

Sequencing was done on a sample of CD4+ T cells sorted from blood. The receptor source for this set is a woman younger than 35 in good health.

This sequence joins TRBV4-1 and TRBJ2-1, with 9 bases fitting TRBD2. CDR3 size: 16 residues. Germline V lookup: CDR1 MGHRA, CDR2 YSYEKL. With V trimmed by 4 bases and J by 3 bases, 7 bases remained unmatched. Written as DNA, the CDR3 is TGCGCCAGCAGCCTAGAACAGCGGGGGGTCTACAATGAGCAGTTCTTC. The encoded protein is CASSLEQRGVYNEQFF.

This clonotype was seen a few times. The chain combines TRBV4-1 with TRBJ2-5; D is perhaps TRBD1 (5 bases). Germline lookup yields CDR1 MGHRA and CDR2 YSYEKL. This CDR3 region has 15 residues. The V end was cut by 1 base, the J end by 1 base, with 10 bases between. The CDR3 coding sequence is TGCGCCAGCAGCCAAGGACCCGACAGCCAAGAGACCCAGTACTTC. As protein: CASSQGPDSQETQYF.

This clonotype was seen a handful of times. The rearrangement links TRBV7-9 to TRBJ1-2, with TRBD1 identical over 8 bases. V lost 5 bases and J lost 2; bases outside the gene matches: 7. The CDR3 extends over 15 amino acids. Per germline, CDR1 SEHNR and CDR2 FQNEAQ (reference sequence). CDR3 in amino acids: CASSPWTGTNYGYTF. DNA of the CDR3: TGTGCCAGCAGCCCCTGGACAGGGACAAACTATGGCTACACCTTC.

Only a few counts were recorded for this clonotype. CDR3 loop: CASSQGVIYNSPLHF. Here the CDR3 DNA reads TGTGCCAGCAGCCAAGGTGTAATATATAATTCACCCCTCCACTTT. This chain links TRBV14 with TRBJ1-6, with D unresolved. V dropped 1 base and J dropped 4 bases, with 8 bases sitting between them. Per the germline V gene, CDR1 is SGHDN and CDR2 is FVKESK. This CDR3 contains 15 residues.

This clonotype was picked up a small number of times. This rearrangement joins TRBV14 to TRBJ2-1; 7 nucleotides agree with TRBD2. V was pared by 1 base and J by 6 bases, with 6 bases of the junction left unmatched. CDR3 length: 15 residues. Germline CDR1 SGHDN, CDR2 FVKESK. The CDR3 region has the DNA TGTGCCAGCAGCCAAGGCGGGAGTCCTGTCAATGAGCAGTTCTTC. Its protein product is CASSQGGSPVNEQFF.

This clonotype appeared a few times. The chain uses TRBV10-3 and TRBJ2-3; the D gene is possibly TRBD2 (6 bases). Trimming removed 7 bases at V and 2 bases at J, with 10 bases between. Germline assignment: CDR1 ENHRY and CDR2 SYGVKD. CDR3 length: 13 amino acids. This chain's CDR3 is CAIMRRDTDTQYF. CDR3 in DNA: TGTGCCATCATGCGGAGGGACACAGATACGCAGTATTTT.

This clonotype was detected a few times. CDR3: CASSLIPLAMNTGELFF. Written as DNA, the CDR3 is TGTGCCAGCAGTTTAATCCCGCTAGCAATGAACACCGGGGAGCTGTTTTTT. The chain employs TRBV27 and TRBJ2-2, with D possibly TRBD2 on 5 matching bases. This CDR3 is 17 amino acids long. With 2 bases removed from V and 1 base from J, the gap between germline ends came to 14 bases. CDR1 MNHEY and CDR2 SMNVEV come from the germline V gene (reference sequence).

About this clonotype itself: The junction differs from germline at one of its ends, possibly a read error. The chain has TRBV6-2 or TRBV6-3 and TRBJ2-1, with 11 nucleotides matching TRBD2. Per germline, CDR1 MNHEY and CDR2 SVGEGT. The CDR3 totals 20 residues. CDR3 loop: CASSYSQPSGRTSSYNEQFF. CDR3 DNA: TGTGCCAGCAGCTACTCTCAGCCTAGCGGGAGGACGAGCTCCTACAATGAGCAGTTCTTC.

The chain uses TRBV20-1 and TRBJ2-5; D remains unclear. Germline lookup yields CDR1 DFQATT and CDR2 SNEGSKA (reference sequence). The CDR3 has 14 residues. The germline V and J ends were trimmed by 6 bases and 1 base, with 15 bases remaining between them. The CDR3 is CSAARYVGQETQYF. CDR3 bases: TGCAGTGCCGCCCGCTACGTAGGCCAAGAGACCCAGTACTTC.

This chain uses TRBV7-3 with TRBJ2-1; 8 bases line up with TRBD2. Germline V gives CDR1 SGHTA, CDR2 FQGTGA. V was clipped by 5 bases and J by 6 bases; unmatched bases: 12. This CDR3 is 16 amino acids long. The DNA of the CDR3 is TGTGCCAGCAGCCCAGGACATAGCGGGATTGCCAATGAGCAGTTCTTC. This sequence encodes CASSPGHSGIANEQFF. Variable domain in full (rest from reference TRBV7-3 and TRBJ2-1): GAGVSQTPSNKVTEKGKYVELRCDPISGHTALYWYRQSLGQGPEFLIYFQGTGAADDSGLPNDRFFAVRPEGSVSTLKIQRTERGDSAVYLCASSPGHSGIANEQFFGPGTRLTVL.

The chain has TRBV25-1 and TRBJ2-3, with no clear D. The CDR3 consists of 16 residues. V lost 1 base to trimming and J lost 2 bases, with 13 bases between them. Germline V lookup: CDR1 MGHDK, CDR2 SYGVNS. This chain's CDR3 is CASSEWVYSTTDTQYF. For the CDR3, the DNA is TGTGCCAGCAGTGAATGGGTCTATTCGACCACAGATACGCAGTATTTT.

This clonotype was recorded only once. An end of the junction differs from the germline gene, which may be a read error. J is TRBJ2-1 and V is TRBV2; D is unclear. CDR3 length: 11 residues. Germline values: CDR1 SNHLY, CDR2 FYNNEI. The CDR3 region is CASSVHNAQFF. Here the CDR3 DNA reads TGTGCCAGCAGTGTTCACAATGCGCAGTTCTTC.

CDR3 nucleotides: TGTGCCAGCAGCTTCGGACTAGCAGCGTTCGCAGATACGCAGTATTTT. This sequence encodes CASSFGLAAFADTQYF. The chain links TRBV7-2 to TRBJ2-3; 8 bases match TRBD2. Germline V lookup: CDR1 SGHTA, CDR2 FQGNSA. The CDR3 is made up of 16 amino acids. Trimming cost V 3 bases and J 4 bases; bases outside gene matches: 9.

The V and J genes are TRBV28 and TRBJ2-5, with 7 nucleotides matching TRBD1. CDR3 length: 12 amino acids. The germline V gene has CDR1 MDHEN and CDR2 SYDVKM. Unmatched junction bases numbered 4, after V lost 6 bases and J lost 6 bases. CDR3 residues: CASSRTGQTQYF. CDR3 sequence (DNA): TGTGCCAGCAGCAGGACAGGACAGACCCAGTACTTC.

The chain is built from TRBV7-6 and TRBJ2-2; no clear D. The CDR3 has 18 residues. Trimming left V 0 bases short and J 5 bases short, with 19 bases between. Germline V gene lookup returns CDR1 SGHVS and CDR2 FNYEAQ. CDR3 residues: CASSLASFGFGWTGELFF. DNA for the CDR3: TGTGCCAGCAGCTTAGCGTCATTTGGGTTCGGTTGGACCGGGGAGCTGTTTTTT.

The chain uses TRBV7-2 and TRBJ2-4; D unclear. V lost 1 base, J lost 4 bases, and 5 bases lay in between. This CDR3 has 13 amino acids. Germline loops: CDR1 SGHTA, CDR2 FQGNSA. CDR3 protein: CASSLGSKNIQYF. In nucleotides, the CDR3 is TGTGCCAGCAGCTTAGGCTCAAAAAACATTCAGTACTTC.

CDR3 DNA sequence: TGTGCCAGCAGCGTAGATAACAGTCTCTATGGGGCCAACGTCCTGACTTTC. It is translated as CASSVDNSLYGANVLTF. The chain uses TRBV9 and TRBJ2-6; no reliable D call. V lost 0 bases and J lost 3, with 13 bases in between. CDR3 length: 17 residues. Germline CDR1 is SGDLS and CDR2 is YYNGEE.

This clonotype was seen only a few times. CDR3 DNA sequence: TGTGCCAGCAGCACCGTCCCGAGCTCCTACAATGAGCAGTTCTTC. This encodes CASSTVPSSYNEQFF. This chain joins TRBV7-3 and TRBJ2-1, with no clear D. The CDR3 totals 15 residues. The V gene's germline CDR1 is SGHTA and CDR2 FQGTGA. V shed 5 bases and J shed 0 bases, with 11 bases lying between them.